The T cell receptor (beta chain) under discussion was sequenced for a study of neoadjuvant nivolumab and ipilimumab in lung cancer. CDR1 SGHAT and CDR2 FQDESV come from the germline V gene (reference sequence). Trimming took off 4 bases at V and 3 bases at J, with 8 bases between the two ends. The CDR3 has 13 residues. Study-wide results and limits: Resected tumors had greater TCR richness and clonality than uninvolved lung. Only two of four nivolumab-treated tumors gained richness and clonality by surgery. Resected-tumor TCR richness correlated positively with pretherapy blood richness.

On this clone itself: Its specificity is unknown.

TCRdb keeps only in-frame clones here, not all; method: immunoSEQ multiplex PCR. The sample comprises over a thousand clones, 60% to 80% of which are singletons, and roughly 2.6% rests with the top ten. The chain links TRBV11-1 to TRBJ2-3; D is uncertain. The sample consisted of tumor tissue, taken before neoadjuvant nivolumab, alone or with ipilimumab. The origin of this receptor is an adult with non-small cell lung cancer. In nucleotides, the CDR3 is TGTGCCAGCAGCTCAGCCCCGACAGATACGCAGTATTTT. It specifies CASSSAPTDTQYF.